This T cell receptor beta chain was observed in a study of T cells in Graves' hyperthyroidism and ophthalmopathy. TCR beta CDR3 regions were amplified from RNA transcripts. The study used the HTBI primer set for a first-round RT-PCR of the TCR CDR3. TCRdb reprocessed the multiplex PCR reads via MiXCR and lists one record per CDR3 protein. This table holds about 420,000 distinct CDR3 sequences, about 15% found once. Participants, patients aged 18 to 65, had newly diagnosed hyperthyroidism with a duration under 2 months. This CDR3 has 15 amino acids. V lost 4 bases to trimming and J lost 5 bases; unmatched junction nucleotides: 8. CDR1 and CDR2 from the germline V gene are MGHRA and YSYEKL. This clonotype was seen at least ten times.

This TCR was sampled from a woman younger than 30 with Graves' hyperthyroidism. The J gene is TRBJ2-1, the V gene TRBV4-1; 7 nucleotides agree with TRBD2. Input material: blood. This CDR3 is CASSRPPAGDNEQFF. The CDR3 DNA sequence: TGCGCCAGCAGCCGCCCGCCGGCGGGAGACAATGAGCAGTTCTTC.